The TCR beta chain described here comes from a study of T cell responses to AZD1222 COVID-19 vaccine. General study findings and limits: Clonal diversity may have been underestimated in mostly white British donors. Reportedly, nearly half the spike-specific TCRs target unmutated variant regions.

The data were produced by immunoSEQ multiplex PCR, yet TCRdb's version contains in-frame clones alone and is incomplete. The sample carries about 200,000 clones, about 92% recorded once. For this clone: The antigen remains unidentified.

The sequence was obtained from an adult who received the MenACWY meningococcal vaccine as a control. The source material was peripheral blood, sampled 28 days after the second dose of the MenACWY control vaccine.

The CDR3 loop reads CASSLGLGQQETQYF. The DNA of the CDR3 is TGTGCCAGCAGCTTGGGTCTTGGCCAACAAGAGACCCAGTACTTC. The chain combines TRBV5-4 with TRBJ2-5; the D is unclear. Germline V CDR1 and CDR2: SGHNT, YYREEE (reference sequence). This CDR3 has 15 residues. Trimming took off 0 bases at V and 2 bases at J, with 11 bases between the two ends. Full variable domain (rest looked up from reference TRBV5-4 and TRBJ2-5): ETGVTQSPTHLIKTRGQQVTLRCSSQSGHNTVSWYQQALGQGPQFIFQYYREEENGRGNFPPRFSGLQFPNYSSELNVNALELDDSALYLCASSLGLGQQETQYFGPGTRLLVL.